This T cell receptor beta chain came from a study of T cell responses to AZD1222 COVID-19 vaccine. Study-level findings and limits: Within unmutated variant regions lay the reported targets of nearly half of spike-specific TCRs. Just a handful of people given AZD1222 tested seropositive at baseline. Vaccine-associated CD4 TCRs ranged over spike, dominating at 160-218 and 743-854. Samples come after the peak T cell response, not at day 14.

The CDR3 spans 14 residues. Germline values: CDR1 MNHEY, CDR2 SVGEGT. The V and J ends lost 4 bases and 4 bases, in that order; junction bases with no gene match: 3. With respect to this clone: Its matching antigen is unknown.

The table came from immunoSEQ multiplex PCR; TCRdb's copy has only in-frame clones and leaves some out. Found here are about 130,000 clones, around 89% of them singletons; the top ten hold approximately 8.8%. This TCR came from an adult who received the AZD1222 COVID-19 vaccine. The J gene is TRBJ1-5, the V gene TRBV6-2 or TRBV6-3, with TRBD1 matching over 8 bases. The source material was peripheral blood, sampled 28 days after the second AZD1222 dose. CDR3 region: CASSSGTGNQPQHF. In DNA, the CDR3 is TGTGCCAGCAGTTCTGGGACAGGTAATCAGCCCCAGCATTTT.